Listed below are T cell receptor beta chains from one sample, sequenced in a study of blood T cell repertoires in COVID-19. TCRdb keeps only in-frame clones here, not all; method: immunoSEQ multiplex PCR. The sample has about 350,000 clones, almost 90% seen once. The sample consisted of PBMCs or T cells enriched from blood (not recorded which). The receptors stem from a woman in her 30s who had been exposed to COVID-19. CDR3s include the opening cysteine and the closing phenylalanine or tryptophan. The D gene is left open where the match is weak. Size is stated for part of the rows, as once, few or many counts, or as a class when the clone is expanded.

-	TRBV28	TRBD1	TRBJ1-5	CASSPPGQHRPQHF	TGTGCCAGCAGCCCGCCGGGACAGCATCGGCCCCAGCATTTT
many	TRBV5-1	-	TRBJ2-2	CASMGAGNTGELFF	TGCGCCAGCATGGGGGCGGGGAACACCGGGGAGCTGTTTTTT
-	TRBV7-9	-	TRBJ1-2	CASSLVPVRGPGYTF	TGTGCCAGCAGCTTAGTTCCGGTCAGGGGACCTGGCTACACCTTC
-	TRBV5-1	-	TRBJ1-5	CASSLEGRNQPQHF	TGCGCCAGCAGCTTGGAGGGGCGAAATCAGCCCCAGCATTTT
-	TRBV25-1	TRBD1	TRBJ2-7	CASSERQGTVYEQYF	TGTGCCAGCAGTGAGAGACAGGGTACCGTCTACGAGCAGTACTTC
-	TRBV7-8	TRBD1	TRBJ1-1	CASSPRDRGTEAFF	TGTGCCAGCAGCCCTCGGGACAGGGGGACTGAAGCTTTCTTT
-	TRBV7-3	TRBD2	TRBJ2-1	CASSPGTSGSNEQFF	TGTGCCAGCAGCCCCGGGACTAGCGGGAGCAATGAGCAGTTCTTC
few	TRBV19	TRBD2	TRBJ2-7	CASSSRLAGVSDYEQYF	TGTGCCAGTAGTAGCCGCCTAGCGGGAGTCTCGGACTACGAGCAGTACTTC
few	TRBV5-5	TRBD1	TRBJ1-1	CASSLAGTGKAFF	TGTGCCAGCAGCTTGGCGGGGACAGGGAAGGCTTTCTTT
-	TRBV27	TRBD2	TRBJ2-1	CASRHYSGGIQEQFF	TGTGCCAGCAGACACTACAGCGGGGGGATTCAAGAGCAGTTCTTC
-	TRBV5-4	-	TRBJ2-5	CASSWEYQETQYF	TGTGCCAGCAGCTGGGAGTACCAAGAGACCCAGTACTTC
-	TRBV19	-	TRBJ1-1	CASRGWRENTEAFF	TGTGCCAGTAGGGGATGGCGGGAGAACACTGAAGCTTTCTTT
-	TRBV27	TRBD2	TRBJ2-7	CATHPLAGPSYEQYF	TGTGCCACCCACCCTCTAGCGGGCCCATCCTACGAGCAGTACTTC
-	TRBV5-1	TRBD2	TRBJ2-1	CASSLSSGRADEQFF	TGCGCCAGCAGCTTGTCTAGCGGGAGGGCGGATGAGCAGTTCTTC
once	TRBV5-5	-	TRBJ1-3	CASSFSGDSGNTIYF	TGTGCCAGCAGCTTTAGTGGAGACTCTGGAAACACCATATATTTT
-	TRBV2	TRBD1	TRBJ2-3	CASNRGITDTQYF	TGTGCCAGCAACAGGGGAATCACAGATACGCAGTATTTT
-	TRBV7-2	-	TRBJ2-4	CASSLGSSRGKNIQYF	TGTGCCAGCAGCTTAGGGTCATCTAGGGGCAAAAACATTCAGTACTTC
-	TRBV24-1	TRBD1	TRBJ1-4	CATSDGPGQGGEKLFF	TGTGCCACCAGTGATGGACCGGGACAGGGTGGTGAAAAACTGTTTTTT
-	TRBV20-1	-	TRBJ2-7	CSVASRSEQYF	TGCAGTGTCGCAAGTCGGTCAGAGCAGTACTTC
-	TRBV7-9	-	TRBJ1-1	CASSFPGARTEAFF	TGTGCCAGCAGCTTTCCAGGGGCGAGGACTGAAGCTTTCTTT
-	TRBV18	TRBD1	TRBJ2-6	CASSVPGQGFPGANVLTF	TGTGCCAGCTCAGTACCGGGACAGGGGTTCCCTGGGGCCAACGTCCTGACTTTC
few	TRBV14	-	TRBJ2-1	CASSQDLLAISYNEQFF	TGTGCCAGCAGCCAAGATCTCCTAGCGATCTCCTACAATGAGCAGTTCTTC
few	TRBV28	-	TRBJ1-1	CASSFSTNTEAFF	TGTGCCAGCAGTTTCTCTACGAACACTGAAGCTTTCTTT
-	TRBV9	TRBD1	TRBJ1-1	CASSVGVGQGDTEAFF	TGTGCCAGCAGCGTAGGTGTTGGACAGGGAGACACTGAAGCTTTCTTT
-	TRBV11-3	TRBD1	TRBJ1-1	CASSAKTGTVVKNTEAFF	TGTGCCAGCAGCGCAAAAACCGGGACAGTAGTTAAGAACACTGAAGCTTTCTTT
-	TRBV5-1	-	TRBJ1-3	CASSLMSSGNTIYF	TGCGCCAGCAGCTTGATGTCATCTGGAAACACCATATATTTT
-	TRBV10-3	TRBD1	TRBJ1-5	CAISASGTDSNQPQHF	TGTGCCATCAGCGCCTCCGGGACAGATAGCAATCAGCCCCAGCATTTT
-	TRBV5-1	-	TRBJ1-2	CASSLEGPGPNGYTF	TGCGCCAGCAGCTTGGAAGGTCCAGGCCCGAACGGCTACACCTTC
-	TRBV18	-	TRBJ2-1	CASSQGDGGHNEQFF	TGTGCCAGCTCACAGGGGGATGGTGGACACAATGAGCAGTTCTTC
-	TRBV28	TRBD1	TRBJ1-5	CASTFPGTANSNQPQHF	TGTGCCAGCACCTTCCCCGGGACAGCCAATAGCAATCAGCCCCAGCATTTT
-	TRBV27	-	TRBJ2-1	CASSLVRRDEQFF	TGTGCCAGCAGTTTGGTTCGGAGGGATGAGCAGTTCTTC
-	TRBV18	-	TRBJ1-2	CASSSPNRPYGYTF	TGTGCCAGCTCATCTCCCAACAGACCCTATGGCTACACCTTC
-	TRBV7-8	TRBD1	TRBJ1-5	CASSMRTGSVGQPQHF	TGTGCCAGCAGCATGAGGACAGGGAGCGTCGGTCAGCCCCAGCATTTT
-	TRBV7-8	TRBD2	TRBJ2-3	CASSYSGSTTDTQYF	TGTGCCAGCAGTTACAGCGGGAGTACAACAGATACGCAGTATTTT
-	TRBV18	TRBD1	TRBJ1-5	CASSTGTGLGQPQHF	TGTGCCAGCTCAACAGGGACAGGGTTAGGTCAGCCCCAGCATTTT
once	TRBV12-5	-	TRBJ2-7	CASGSSLGAQYLGEQYF	TGTGCTAGTGGTTCATCGCTAGGGGCGCAATATCTGGGGGAGCAGTACTTC
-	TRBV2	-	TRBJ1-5	CASRNRDSQPQHF	TGTGCCAGCAGAAACAGGGATTCACAGCCCCAGCATTTT
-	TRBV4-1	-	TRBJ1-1	CASSQDAPDRAEAFF	TGCGCCAGCAGCCAAGACGCCCCTGACAGAGCTGAAGCTTTCTTT
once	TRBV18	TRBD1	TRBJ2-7	CASSPQEGTGEEQYF	TGTGCCAGCTCACCTCAAGAAGGGACAGGGGAGGAGCAGTACTTC
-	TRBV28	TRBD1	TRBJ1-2	CASATGTGHNGYTF	TGTGCCAGCGCCACCGGGACAGGACACAATGGCTACACCTTC
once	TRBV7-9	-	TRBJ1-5	CASSLVGGSGQPQHF	TGTGCCAGCAGCTTAGTCGGAGGATCGGGTCAGCCCCAGCATTTT
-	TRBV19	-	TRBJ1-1	CASSMSHYEEAFF	TGTGCCAGTAGTATGTCCCACTACGAGGAAGCTTTCTTT